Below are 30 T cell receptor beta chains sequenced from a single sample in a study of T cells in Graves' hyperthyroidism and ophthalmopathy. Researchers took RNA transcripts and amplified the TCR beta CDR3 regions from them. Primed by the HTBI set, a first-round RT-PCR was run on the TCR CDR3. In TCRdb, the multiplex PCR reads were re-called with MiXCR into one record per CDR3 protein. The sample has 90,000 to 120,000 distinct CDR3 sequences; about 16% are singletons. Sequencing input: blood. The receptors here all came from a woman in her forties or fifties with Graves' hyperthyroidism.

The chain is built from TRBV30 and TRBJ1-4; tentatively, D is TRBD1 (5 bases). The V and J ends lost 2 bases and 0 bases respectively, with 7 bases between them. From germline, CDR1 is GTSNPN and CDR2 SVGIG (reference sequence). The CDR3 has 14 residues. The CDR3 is CAWSSGTTNEKLFF. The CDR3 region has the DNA TGTGCCTGGAGTTCAGGGACAACTAATGAAAAACTGTTTTTT.

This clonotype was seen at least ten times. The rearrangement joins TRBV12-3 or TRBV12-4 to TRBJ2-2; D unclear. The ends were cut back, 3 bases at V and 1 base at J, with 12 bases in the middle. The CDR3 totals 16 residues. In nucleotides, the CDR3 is TGTGCCAGCAGTTTTTACAAGGGTGGGAACACCGGGGAGCTGTTTTTT. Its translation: CASSFYKGGNTGELFF.

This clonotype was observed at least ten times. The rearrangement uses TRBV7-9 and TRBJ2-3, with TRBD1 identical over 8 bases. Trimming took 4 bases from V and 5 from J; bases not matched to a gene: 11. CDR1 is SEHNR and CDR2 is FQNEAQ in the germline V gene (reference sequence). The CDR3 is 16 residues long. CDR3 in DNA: TGTGCCAGCAGCTCAGGGACAGGACCAGTGGTAGATACGCAGTATTTT. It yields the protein CASSSGTGPVVDTQYF.

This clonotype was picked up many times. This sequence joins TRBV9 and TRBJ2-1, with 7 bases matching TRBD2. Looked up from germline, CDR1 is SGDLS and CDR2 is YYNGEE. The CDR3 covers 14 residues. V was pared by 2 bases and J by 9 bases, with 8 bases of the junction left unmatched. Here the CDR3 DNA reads TGTGCCAGCAGCGTTGGTGGGAGGGTTAGTGAGCAGTTCTTC. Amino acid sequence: CASSVGGRVSEQFF.

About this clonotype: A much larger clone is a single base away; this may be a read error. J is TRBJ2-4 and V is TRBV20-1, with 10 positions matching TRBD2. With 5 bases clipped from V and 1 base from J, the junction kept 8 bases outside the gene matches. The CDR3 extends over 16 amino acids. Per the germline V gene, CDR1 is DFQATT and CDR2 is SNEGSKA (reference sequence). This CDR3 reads CSAYLSGRSAKNIQYF. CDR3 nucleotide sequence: TGCAGTGCTTACCTTAGCGGGAGGTCCGCCAAAAACATTCAGTACTTC.

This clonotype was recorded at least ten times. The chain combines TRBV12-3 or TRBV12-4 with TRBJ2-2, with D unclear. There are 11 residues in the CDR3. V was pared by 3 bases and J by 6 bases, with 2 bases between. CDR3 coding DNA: TGTGCCAGCAGTTTCTCCGGGGAGCTGTTTTTT. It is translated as CASSFSGELFF.

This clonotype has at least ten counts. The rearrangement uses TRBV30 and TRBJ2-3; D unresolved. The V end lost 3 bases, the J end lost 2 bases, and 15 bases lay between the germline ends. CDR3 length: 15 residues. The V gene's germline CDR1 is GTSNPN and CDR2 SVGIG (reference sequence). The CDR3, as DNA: TGTGCCTGGAGCGTAGGAAGTGGGAACACAGATACGCAGTATTTT. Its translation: CAWSVGSGNTDTQYF.

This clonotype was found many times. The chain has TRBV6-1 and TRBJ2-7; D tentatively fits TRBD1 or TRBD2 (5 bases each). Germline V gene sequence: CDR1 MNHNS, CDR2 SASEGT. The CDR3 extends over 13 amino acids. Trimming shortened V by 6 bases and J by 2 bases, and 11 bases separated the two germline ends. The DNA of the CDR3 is TGTGCCAGCAGCTGGGGGATAGCCTACGAGCAGTACGTC. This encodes CASSWGIAYEQYV.

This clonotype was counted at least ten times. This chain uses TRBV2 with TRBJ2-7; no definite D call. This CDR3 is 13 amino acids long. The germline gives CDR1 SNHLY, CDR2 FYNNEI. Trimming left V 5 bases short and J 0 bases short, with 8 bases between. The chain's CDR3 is CASSTGTSYEQYF. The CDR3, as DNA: TGTGCCAGCAGTACTGGAACCTCCTACGAGCAGTACTTC.

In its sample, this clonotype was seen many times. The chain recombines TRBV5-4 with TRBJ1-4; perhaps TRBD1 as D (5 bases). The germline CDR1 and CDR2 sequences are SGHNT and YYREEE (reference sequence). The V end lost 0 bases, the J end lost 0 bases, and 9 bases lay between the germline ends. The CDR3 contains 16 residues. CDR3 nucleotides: TGTGCCAGCAGCTTGGGAGGGGCAACAACTAATGAAAAACTGTTTTTT. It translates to CASSLGGATTNEKLFF.

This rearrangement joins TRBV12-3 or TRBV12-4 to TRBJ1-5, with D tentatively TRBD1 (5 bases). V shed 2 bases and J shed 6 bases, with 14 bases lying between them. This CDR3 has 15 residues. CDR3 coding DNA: TGTGCCAGCAGTTTATACAGGCCTGGGGCTCAGCCCCAGCATTTT. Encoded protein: CASSLYRPGAQPQHF.

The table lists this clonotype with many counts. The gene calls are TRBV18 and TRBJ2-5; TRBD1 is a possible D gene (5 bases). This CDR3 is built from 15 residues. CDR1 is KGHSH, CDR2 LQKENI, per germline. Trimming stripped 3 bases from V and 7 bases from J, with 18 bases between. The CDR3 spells CASSPRALSRGTQYF. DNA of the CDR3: TGTGCCAGCTCACCCAGGGCACTCTCTCGAGGGACCCAGTACTTC.

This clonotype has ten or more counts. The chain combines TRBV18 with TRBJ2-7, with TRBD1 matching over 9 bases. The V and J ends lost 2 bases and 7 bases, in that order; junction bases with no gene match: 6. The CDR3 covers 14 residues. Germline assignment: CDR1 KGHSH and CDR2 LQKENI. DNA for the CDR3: TGTGCCAGCTCACCAGGGGACAGGGCGAGGGAGCAGTACTTC. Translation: CASSPGDRAREQYF.

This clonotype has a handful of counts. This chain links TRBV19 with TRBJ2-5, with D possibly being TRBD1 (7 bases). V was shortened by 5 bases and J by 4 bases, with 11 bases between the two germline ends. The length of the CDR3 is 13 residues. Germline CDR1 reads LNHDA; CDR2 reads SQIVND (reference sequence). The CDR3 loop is CASSSQGGETQYF. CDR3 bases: TGTGCCAGTAGTTCTCAGGGGGGAGAGACCCAGTACTTC. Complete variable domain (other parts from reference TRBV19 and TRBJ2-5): DGGITQSPKYLFRKEGQNVTLSCEQNLNHDAMYWYRQDPGQGLRLIYYSQIVNDFQKGDIAEGYSVSREKKESFPLTVTSAQKNPTAFYLCASSSQGGETQYFGPGTRLLVL.

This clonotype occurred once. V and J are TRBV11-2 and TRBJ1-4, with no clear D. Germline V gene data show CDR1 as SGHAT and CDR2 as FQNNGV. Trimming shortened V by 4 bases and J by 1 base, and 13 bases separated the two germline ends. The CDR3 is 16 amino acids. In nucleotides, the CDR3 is TGTGCCAGCAGCTCGGTACTAGCGGTAACTAATGAAAAACTGTTTTTT. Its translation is CASSSVLAVTNEKLFF.

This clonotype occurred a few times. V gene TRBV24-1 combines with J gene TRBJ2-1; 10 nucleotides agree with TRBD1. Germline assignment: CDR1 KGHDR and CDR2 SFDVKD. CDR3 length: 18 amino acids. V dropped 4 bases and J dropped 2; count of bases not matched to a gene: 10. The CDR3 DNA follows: TGTGCCACCAGTGACAATCAAGGGACAGGGGCCCCCTACAATGAGCAGTTCTTC. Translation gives CATSDNQGTGAPYNEQFF.

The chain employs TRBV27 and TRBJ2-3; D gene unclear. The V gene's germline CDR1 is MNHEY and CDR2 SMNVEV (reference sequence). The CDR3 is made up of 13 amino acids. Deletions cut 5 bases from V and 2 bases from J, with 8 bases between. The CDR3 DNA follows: TGTGCCAGCAGTATCACAAACACAGATACGCAGTATTTT. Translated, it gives CASSITNTDTQYF.

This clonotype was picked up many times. CDR3: CASTKGTSGSSDTQYF. In nucleotides, the CDR3 is TGTGCCAGCACCAAAGGGACTAGCGGGAGCTCAGATACGCAGTATTTT. This sequence joins TRBV12-3 or TRBV12-4 and TRBJ2-3; 14 bases line up with TRBD2. V dropped 7 bases and J dropped 4; count of bases not matched to a gene: 7. CDR3 size: 16 residues.

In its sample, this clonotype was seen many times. CDR3 sequence: CASRTTGSPLYTF. In nucleotides, the CDR3 is TGTGCCAGCAGGACGACAGGCAGTCCTCTCTACACCTTC. The chain combines TRBV12-3 or TRBV12-4 with TRBJ1-2; D might be TRBD1 (6 bases). The CDR3 extends over 13 amino acids. V gave up 6 bases and J gave up 10 bases, with 18 bases separating them.

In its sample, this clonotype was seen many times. CDR3 region: CASSQQLEGTEAFF. The CDR3 nucleotides read TGTGCCAGCAGCCAACAGCTGGAGGGCACTGAAGCTTTCTTT. The rearrangement links TRBV3-1 to TRBJ1-1; D gene uncertain. Germline V gene data show CDR1 as LGHDT and CDR2 as YNNKEL (reference sequence). Trimming stripped 2 bases from V and 4 bases from J, with 11 bases between. The length of the CDR3 is 14 residues.

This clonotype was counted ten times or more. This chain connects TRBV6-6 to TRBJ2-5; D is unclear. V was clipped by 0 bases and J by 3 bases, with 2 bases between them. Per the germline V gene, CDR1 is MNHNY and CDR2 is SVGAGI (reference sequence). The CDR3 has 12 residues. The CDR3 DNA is TGTGCCAGCAGTTACTCGAAAGAGACCCAGTACTTC. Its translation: CASSYSKETQYF.

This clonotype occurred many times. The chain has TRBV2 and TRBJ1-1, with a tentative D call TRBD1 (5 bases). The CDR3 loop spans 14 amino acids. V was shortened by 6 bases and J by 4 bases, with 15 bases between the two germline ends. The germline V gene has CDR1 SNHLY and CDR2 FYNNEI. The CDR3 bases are TGTGCCAGCAGCTATCACGACCAGGGCACTGAAGCTTTCTTT. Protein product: CASSYHDQGTEAFF.

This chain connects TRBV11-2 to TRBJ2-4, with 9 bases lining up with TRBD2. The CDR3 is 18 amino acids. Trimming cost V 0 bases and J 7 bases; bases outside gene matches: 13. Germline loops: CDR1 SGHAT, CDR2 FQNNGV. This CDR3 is CASSLEPPVSGRWNIQYF. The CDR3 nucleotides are TGTGCCAGCAGCTTAGAGCCCCCCGTTAGCGGGAGATGGAACATTCAGTACTTC.

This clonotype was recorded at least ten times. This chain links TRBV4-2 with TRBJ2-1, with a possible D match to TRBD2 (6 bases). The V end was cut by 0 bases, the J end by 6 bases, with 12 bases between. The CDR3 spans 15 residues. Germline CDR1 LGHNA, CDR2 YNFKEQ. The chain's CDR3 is CASSQEGGTPNEQFF. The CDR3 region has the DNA TGTGCCAGCAGCCAAGAGGGGGGTACCCCCAATGAGCAGTTCTTC.

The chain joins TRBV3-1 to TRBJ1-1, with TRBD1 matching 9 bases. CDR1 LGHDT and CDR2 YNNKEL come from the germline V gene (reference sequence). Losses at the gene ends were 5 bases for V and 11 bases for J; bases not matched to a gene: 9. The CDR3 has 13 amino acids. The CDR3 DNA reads TGTGCCAGCAGCTCCGGGACAGGGATTGAGGCTTTCTTT. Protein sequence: CASSSGTGIEAFF.

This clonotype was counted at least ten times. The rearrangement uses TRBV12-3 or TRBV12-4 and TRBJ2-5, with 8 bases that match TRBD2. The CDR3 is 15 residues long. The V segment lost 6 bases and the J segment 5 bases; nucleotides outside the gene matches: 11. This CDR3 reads CASRPQAGARETQYF. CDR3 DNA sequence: TGTGCCAGCAGACCTCAAGCGGGAGCTAGGGAGACCCAGTACTTC.

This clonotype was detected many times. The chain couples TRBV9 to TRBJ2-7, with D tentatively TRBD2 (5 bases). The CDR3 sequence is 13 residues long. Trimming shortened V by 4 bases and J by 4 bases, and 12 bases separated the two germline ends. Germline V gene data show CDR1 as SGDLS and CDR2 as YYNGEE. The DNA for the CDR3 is TGTGCCAGCAGCCTTCCGGCGGGTTACGAGCAGTACTTC. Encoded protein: CASSLPAGYEQYF. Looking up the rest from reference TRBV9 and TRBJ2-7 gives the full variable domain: DSGVTQTPKHLITATGQRVTLRCSPRSGDLSVYWYQQSLDQGLQFLIQYYNGEERAKGNILERFSAQQFPDLHSELNLSSLELGDSALYFCASSLPAGYEQYFGPGTRLTVT.

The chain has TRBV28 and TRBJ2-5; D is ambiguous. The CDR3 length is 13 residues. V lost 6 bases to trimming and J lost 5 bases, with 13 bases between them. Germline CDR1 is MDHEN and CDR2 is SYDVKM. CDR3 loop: CASRTDPTETQYF. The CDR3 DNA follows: TGTGCCAGCAGGACCGACCCCACGGAGACCCAGTACTTC.

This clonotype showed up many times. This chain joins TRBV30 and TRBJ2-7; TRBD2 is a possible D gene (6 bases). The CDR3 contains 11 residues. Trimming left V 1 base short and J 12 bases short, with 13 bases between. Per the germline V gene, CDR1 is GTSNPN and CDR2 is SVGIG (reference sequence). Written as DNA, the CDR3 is TGTGCCTGGAGTGGGGGAGGTTTTCGGTACTTC. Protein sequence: CAWSGGGFRYF.

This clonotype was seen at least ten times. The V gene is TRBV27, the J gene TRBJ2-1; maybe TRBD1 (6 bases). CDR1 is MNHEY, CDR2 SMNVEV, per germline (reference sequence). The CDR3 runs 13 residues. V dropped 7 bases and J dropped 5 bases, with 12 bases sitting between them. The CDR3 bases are TGTGCCAGCACCCAGGGGTGGAACAATGAGCAGTTCTTC. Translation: CASTQGWNNEQFF.